This entry lists 15 T cell receptor beta chains sequenced from one sample in a study of T-cell reconstitution after alpha-beta-depleted transplantation in children. Construction of the TCRbeta library involved unique molecular identifiers. Each CDR3 protein is one row after TCRdb ran MiXCR on the PCR reads. This sample has about 360,000 distinct CDR3 sequences, with less than 15% found just once. The sequenced sample was PBMCs, obtained from the stem cell graft. Receptor source: a human donor who donated a stem cell graft to a child with Fanconi anemia.

The V gene is TRBV2, the J gene TRBJ2-1; TRBD2 aligns across 10 bases. CDR3 size: 19 residues. CDR1 and CDR2 from the germline V gene are SNHLY and FYNNEI. The J segment lost 3 bases and the V segment lost 0 bases, leaving 11 bases of the junction unmatched. The CDR3, as DNA: TGTGCCAGCAGTGAAGCGGCTAGCGGGGGTCTAGGGAGCTACAATGAGCAGTTCTTC. The encoded protein is CASSEAASGGLGSYNEQFF.

This clonotype was detected only a few times. This chain connects TRBV5-1 to TRBJ2-3; TRBD2 matches 7 bases. Germline loops: CDR1 SGHRS, CDR2 YFSETQ. Trimming at V came to 0 bases and at J to 6 bases, leaving 10 bases not matched to a gene. The CDR3 is made up of 16 amino acids. This CDR3 is CASSLAERGRGDTQYF. DNA for the CDR3: TGCGCCAGCAGCTTGGCAGAGCGGGGCCGGGGTGATACGCAGTATTTT.

This clonotype was picked up a small number of times. The rearrangement links TRBV12-3 or TRBV12-4 to TRBJ2-1, with unresolved D. This CDR3 comprises 13 residues. Trimming shortened V by 5 bases and J by 13 bases, and 18 bases separated the two germline ends. Here the CDR3 DNA reads TGTGCCAGCAGTCTCCGCGACGGAGATGTCCAGTTCTTC. Its protein is CASSLRDGDVQFF.

This clonotype was recorded only once. This chain uses TRBV7-2 with TRBJ1-1; TRBD1 might be the D (6 bases). Trimming shortened V by 3 bases and J by 5 bases, and 13 bases separated the two germline ends. Germline CDR1 SGHTA, CDR2 FQGNSA. CDR3 length: 14 amino acids. The CDR3 sequence: CASSFVQGGTEAFF. In DNA form, the CDR3 reads TGTGCCAGCAGCTTCGTACAGGGTGGTACTGAAGCTTTCTTT.

The V and J genes are TRBV6-6 and TRBJ1-2; no reliable D call. V was shortened by 4 bases and J by 6 bases, with 12 bases between the two germline ends. The CDR3 length is 13 residues. Germline CDR1 is MNHNY and CDR2 is SVGAGI (reference sequence). CDR3 bases: TGTGCCAGCAGTTCCGAGGTCCTCCATGGCTACACCTTC. Translating it yields CASSSEVLHGYTF.

This chain links TRBV5-1 with TRBJ1-1; D gene uncertain. The CDR3 runs 14 residues. The V gene's germline CDR1 is SGHRS and CDR2 YFSETQ. V was clipped by 2 bases and J by 5 bases, with 13 bases between them. The CDR3 nucleotides are TGCGCCAGCAGCTTCTCCTCTTCGGGGACTGAAGCTTTCTTT. This sequence encodes CASSFSSSGTEAFF.

The J gene is TRBJ1-4, the V gene TRBV5-1; D is ambiguous. The CDR3 length is 15 residues. Looked up from germline, CDR1 is SGHRS and CDR2 is YFSETQ. V was trimmed by 4 bases and J by 5 bases, leaving 15 bases between them. CDR3 protein: CASSAGPSNNEKLFF. CDR3 nucleotides: TGCGCCAGCAGCGCCGGACCCTCGAACAATGAAAAACTGTTTTTT.

This clonotype was recorded only once. The genes are TRBV19 and TRBJ1-1; D ambiguous. V dropped 7 bases and J dropped 4 bases, with 16 bases sitting between them. The CDR3 has 14 amino acids. Germline V gene lookup returns CDR1 LNHDA and CDR2 SQIVND (reference sequence). The CDR3, as DNA: TGTGCCAGTACCACCCCCGGGAGGGCCACTGAAGCTTTCTTT. Protein product: CASTTPGRATEAFF.

This clonotype appeared many times. DNA for the CDR3: TGTGCCAGCTCACCCAGGGGGGACAATGAGCAGTTCTTC. It specifies CASSPRGDNEQFF. The chain carries TRBV18 and TRBJ2-1; tentative D call: TRBD1 (7 bases). The CDR3 is 13 amino acids. The germline gives CDR1 KGHSH, CDR2 LQKENI. V was clipped by 3 bases and J by 5 bases, with 8 bases between them.

This clonotype was observed at least ten times. This chain uses TRBV29-1 with TRBJ1-1; D is possibly TRBD1 (5 bases). The CDR3 spans 15 residues. V was shortened by 4 bases and J by 5 bases, with 20 bases between the two germline ends. CDR1 is SQVTM, CDR2 ANQGSEA, per germline. Here the CDR3 reads CSVVGGSGVRTEAFF. The CDR3 nucleotides are TGCAGCGTTGTCGGGGGGTCGGGAGTCAGAACTGAAGCTTTCTTT.

This clonotype was counted ten times or more. V gene TRBV12-3 or TRBV12-4 combines with J gene TRBJ1-1; 7 bases fit TRBD1. V lost 6 bases and J lost 4; bases outside the gene matches: 8. The CDR3 has 14 amino acids. CDR3: CASSLQGWATEAFF. The CDR3 DNA reads TGTGCCAGCAGCTTACAGGGGTGGGCCACTGAAGCTTTCTTT.

The chain couples TRBV20-1 to TRBJ1-1, with 7 bases aligning to TRBD1. V lost 6 bases, J lost 0 bases, and 7 bases stayed unmatched. The CDR3 contains 14 residues. The germline V gene encodes CDR1 DFQATT and CDR2 SNEGSKA (reference sequence). The CDR3 sequence is CSALQGPLNTEAFF. CDR3 coding DNA: TGCAGTGCGCTACAGGGGCCCCTGAACACTGAAGCTTTCTTT.

The chain couples TRBV7-9 to TRBJ2-1, with D possibly called TRBD1 or TRBD2 (5 bases each). The V gene's germline CDR1 is SEHNR and CDR2 FQNEAQ (reference sequence). V shed 7 bases and J shed 2 bases, with 15 bases lying between them. There are 15 residues in the CDR3. CDR3 nucleotides: TGTGCCAGCACCACCGAGGGGAGCGCCTACAATGAGCAGTTCTTC. As protein: CASTTEGSAYNEQFF.

In its sample, this clonotype was seen many times. The V and J genes are TRBV20-1 and TRBJ2-1; no firm D call. This CDR3 is 13 amino acids long. V was trimmed by 3 bases and J by 5 bases, leaving 11 bases between them. Germline assignment: CDR1 DFQATT and CDR2 SNEGSKA (reference sequence). CDR3 DNA: TGCAGTGCTAGCAGCCGTCCTAACAATGAGCAGTTCTTC. Translation gives CSASSRPNNEQFF.

This clonotype was counted at least ten times. The chain has TRBV7-2 and TRBJ2-2; D is uncertain. Per germline, CDR1 SGHTA and CDR2 FQGNSA. This CDR3 is built from 14 residues. V was pared by 11 bases and J by 3 bases, with 16 bases between. CDR3 residues: CALEDGLDTGELFF. The CDR3 nucleotides are TGTGCCCTAGAGGACGGGTTAGACACCGGGGAGCTGTTTTTT.